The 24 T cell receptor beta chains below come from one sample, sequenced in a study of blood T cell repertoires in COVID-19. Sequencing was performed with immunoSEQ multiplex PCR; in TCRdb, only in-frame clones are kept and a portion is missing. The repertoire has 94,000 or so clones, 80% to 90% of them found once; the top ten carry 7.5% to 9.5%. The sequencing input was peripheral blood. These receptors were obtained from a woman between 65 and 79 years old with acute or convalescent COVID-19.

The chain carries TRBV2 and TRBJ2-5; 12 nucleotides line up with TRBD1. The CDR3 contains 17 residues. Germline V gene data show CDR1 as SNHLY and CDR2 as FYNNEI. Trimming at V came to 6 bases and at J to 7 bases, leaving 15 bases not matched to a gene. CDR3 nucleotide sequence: TGTGCCAGCAGAAAGGGACAGGGGGCTCGGTTTTTGGTGACCCAGTACTTC. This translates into CASRKGQGARFLVTQYF.

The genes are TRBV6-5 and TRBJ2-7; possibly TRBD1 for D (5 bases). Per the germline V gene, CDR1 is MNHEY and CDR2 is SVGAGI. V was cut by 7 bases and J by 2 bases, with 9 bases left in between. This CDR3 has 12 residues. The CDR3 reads CASTSTAYEQYF. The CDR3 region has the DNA TGTGCCAGCACCTCGACAGCCTACGAGCAGTACTTC.

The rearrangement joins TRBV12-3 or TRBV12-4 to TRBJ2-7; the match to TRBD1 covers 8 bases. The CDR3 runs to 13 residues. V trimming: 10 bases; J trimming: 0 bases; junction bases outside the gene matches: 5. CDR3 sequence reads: CAIRDRSSYEQYF. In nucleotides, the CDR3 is TGTGCCATCCGGGACAGGAGCTCCTACGAGCAGTACTTC.

The CDR3 sequence is CACLVRQGNNEQFF. The CDR3 bases are TGTGCCTGCCTCGTAAGACAGGGGAACAATGAGCAGTTCTTC. The chain uses TRBV30 and TRBJ2-1; TRBD1 matches at 8 bases. The germline CDR1 and CDR2 sequences are GTSNPN and SVGIG (reference sequence). This CDR3 spans 14 amino acids. The ends lost 6 bases at V and 5 bases at J; junction bases unmatched: 9.

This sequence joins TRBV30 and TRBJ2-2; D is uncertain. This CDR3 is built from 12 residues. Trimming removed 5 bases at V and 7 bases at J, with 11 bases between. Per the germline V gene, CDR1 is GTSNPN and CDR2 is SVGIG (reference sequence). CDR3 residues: CAWGSVVGELFF. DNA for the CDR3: TGTGCCTGGGGTTCGGTCGTCGGGGAGCTGTTTTTT.

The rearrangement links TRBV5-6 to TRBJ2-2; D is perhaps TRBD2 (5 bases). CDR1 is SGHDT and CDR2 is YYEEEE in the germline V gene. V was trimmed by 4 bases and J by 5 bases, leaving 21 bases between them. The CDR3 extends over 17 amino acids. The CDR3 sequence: CASSRDFSLAETGELFF. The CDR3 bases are TGTGCCAGCAGCCGCGATTTTTCGCTAGCCGAAACCGGGGAGCTGTTTTTT.

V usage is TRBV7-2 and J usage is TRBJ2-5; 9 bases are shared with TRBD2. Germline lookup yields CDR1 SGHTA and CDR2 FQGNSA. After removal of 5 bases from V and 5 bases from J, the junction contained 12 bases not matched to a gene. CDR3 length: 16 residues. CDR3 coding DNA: TGTGCCAGCAGCGGATCCGGGACTAGCCCCGGGGAGACCCAGTACTTC. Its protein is CASSGSGTSPGETQYF.

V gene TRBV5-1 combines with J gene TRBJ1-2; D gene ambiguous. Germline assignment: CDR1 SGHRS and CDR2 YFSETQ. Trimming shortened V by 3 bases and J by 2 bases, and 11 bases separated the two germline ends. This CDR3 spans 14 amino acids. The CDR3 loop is CASSSTQENYGYTF. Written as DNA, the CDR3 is TGCGCCAGCAGCTCCACTCAAGAAAACTATGGCTACACCTTC.

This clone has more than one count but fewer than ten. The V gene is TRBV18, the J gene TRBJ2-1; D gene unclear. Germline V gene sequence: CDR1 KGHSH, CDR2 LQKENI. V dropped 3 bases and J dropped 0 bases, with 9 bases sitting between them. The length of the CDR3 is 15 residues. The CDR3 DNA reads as TGTGCCAGCTCACCCGCACAGATCTCCTACAATGAGCAGTTCTTC. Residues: CASSPAQISYNEQFF.

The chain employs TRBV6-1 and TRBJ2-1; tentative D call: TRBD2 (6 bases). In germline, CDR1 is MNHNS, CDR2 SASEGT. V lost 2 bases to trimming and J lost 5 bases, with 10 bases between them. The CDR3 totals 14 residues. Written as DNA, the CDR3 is TGTGCCAGCAGTGAACTGGGAGGCCACAATGAGCAGTTCTTC. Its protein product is CASSELGGHNEQFF.

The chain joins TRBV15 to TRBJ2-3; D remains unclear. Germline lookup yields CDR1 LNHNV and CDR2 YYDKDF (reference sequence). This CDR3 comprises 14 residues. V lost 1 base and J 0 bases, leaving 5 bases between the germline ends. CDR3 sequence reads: CATSRVLSTDTQYF. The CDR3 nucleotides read TGTGCCACCAGCAGAGTACTAAGCACAGATACGCAGTATTTT.

CDR3 residues: CASSEGQGPYYGYTF. The CDR3 nucleotides are TGCGCCAGCAGCGAGGGACAGGGCCCCTACTATGGCTACACCTTC. This chain joins TRBV5-1 and TRBJ1-2, with 9 bases identical to TRBD1. The germline V gene encodes CDR1 SGHRS and CDR2 YFSETQ. The trim removed 4 bases at V and 3 bases at J, leaving 7 bases unmatched. This CDR3 has 15 amino acids.

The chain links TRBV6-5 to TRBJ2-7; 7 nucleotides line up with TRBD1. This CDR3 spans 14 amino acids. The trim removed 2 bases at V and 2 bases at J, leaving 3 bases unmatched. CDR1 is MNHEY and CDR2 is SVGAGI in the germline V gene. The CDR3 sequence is CASSYRQGPYEQYF. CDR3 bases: TGTGCCAGCAGTTACCGACAGGGCCCCTACGAGCAGTACTTC.

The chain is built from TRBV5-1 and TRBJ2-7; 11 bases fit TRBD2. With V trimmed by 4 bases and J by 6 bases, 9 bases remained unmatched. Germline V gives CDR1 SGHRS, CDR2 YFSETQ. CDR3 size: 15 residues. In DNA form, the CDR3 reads TGCGCCAGCAGCACCTCCGGGACTAGCGGTGGCGAGCAGTACTTC. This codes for CASSTSGTSGGEQYF. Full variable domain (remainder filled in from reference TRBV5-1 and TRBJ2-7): KAGVTQTPRYLIKTRGQQVTLSCSPISGHRSVSWYQQTPGQGLQFLFEYFSETQRNKGNFPGRFSGRQFSNSRSEMNVSTLELGDSALYLCASSTSGTSGGEQYFGPGTRLTVT.

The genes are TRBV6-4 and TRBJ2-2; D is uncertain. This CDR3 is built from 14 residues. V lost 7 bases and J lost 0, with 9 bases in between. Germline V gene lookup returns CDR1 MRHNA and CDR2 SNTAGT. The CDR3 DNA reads TGTGCCAGCAAGGAGTACGCGAACACCGGGGAGCTGTTTTTT. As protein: CASKEYANTGELFF.

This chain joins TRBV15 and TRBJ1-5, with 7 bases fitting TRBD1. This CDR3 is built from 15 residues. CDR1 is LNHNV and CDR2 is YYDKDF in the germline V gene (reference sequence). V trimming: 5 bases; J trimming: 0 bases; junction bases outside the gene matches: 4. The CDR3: CATSPDRDSNQPQHF. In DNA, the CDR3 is TGTGCCACCAGCCCCGACAGGGATAGCAATCAGCCCCAGCATTTT.

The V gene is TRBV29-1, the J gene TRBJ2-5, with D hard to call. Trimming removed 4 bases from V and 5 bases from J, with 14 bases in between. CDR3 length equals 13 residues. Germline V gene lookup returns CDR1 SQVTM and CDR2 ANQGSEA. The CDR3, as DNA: TGCAGCGTTGTACCTGGAGTACGGGAGACCCAGTACTTC. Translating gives CSVVPGVRETQYF.

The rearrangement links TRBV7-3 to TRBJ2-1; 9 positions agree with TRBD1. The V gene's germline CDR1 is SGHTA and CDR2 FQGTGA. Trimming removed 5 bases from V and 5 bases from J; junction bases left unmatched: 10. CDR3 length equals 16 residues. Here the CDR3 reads CASSPLAQGAHNEQFF. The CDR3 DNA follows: TGTGCCAGCAGCCCCCTGGCACAGGGGGCGCACAATGAGCAGTTCTTC.

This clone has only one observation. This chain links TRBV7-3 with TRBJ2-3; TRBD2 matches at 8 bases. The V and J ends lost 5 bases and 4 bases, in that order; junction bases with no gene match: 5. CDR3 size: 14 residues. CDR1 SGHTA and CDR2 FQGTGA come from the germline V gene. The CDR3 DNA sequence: TGTGCCAGCAGCCCTAGCGGGTTTTCAGATACGCAGTATTTT. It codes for CASSPSGFSDTQYF.

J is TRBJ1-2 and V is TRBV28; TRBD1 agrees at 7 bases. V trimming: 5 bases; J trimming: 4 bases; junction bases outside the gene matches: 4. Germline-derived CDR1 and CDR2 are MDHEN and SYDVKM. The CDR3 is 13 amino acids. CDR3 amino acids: CASSQTGIYGYTF. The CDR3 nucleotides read TGTGCCAGCAGTCAGACAGGGATCTATGGCTACACCTTC.

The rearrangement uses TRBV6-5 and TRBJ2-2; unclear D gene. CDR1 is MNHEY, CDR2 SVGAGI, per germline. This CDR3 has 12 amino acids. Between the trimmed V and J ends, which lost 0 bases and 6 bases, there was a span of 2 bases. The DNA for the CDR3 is TGTGCCAGCAGTTACTCCGCCGGGGAGCTGTTTTTT. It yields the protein CASSYSAGELFF.

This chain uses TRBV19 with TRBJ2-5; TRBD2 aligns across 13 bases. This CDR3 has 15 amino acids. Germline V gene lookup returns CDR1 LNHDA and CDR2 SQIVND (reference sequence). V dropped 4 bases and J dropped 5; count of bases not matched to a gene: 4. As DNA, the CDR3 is TGTGCCAGTAGTAAACTAGCGGGGGGGCCGGAGACCCAGTACTTC. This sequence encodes CASSKLAGGPETQYF.

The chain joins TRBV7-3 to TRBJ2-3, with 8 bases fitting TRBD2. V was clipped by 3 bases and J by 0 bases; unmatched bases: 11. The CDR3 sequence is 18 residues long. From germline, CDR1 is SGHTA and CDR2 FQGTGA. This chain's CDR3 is CASSLTSSGRTSTDTQYF. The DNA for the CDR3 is TGTGCCAGCAGCTTGACCTCTAGCGGGCGGACTAGCACAGATACGCAGTATTTT.

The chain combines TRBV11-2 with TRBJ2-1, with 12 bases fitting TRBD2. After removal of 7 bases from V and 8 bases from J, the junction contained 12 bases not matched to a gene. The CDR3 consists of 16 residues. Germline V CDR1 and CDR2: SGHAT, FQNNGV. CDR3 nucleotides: TGTGCCAGCAACCGACTAGCGGGAGTGATGGGGGATGAGCAGTTCTTC. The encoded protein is CASNRLAGVMGDEQFF.